This is a list of T cell receptor beta chains from one sample in a study of cytomegalovirus exposure and HLA in healthy donors. Sequencing used immunoSEQ multiplex PCR; TCRdb keeps in-frame clones, though not all of them. The table lists around 180,000 clones, over 60% of them singletons. Sequenced: PBMCs. The receptors originated from a man aged 40-49 years in good health and CMV-seronegative. Both conserved end residues are part of each CDR3. The order of the fields is CDR3 protein, CDR3 DNA, clone size, V gene, D gene, J gene. A D gene is named only where the DNA matches it firmly. Expanded clones are given a class, and other clones once, few, many or no size at all.

CASSRGLAGIETQYF TGTGCCAGCAGCCGAGGACTAGCGGGGATTGAGACCCAGTACTTC NA TRBV9 TRBD2 TRBJ2-5
CASISSDRTQETQYF TGTGCCAGCATCTCTTCGGACAGAACGCAAGAGACCCAGTACTTC once TRBV5-6 NA TRBJ2-5
CASSRRDSGTDTQYF TGTGCCAGTAGTAGAAGGGACAGCGGCACAGATACGCAGTATTTT NA TRBV19 TRBD1 TRBJ2-3
CASSLTGDNEQFF TGCGCCAGCAGCTTGACCGGGGACAATGAGCAGTTCTTC NA TRBV5-1 NA TRBJ2-1
CASSQDRDRYEQYF TGCGCCAGCAGCCAGGACCGGGACAGGTACGAGCAGTACTTC NA TRBV4-3 TRBD1 TRBJ2-7
CATDWDRTYNSPLHF TGTGCCACCGATTGGGACAGGACATATAATTCACCCCTCCACTTT NA TRBV6-1 TRBD1 TRBJ1-6
CASSLSPRNQPQHF TGTGCCAGCAGTTTGTCTCCGAGAAATCAGCCCCAGCATTTT NA TRBV27 NA TRBJ1-5
CSVEVGGGETQYF TGCAGCGTTGAAGTAGGAGGGGGCGAGACCCAGTACTTC NA TRBV29-1 NA TRBJ2-5
CSVSGQGYGYTF TGCAGCGTTTCAGGGCAGGGCTATGGCTACACCTTC NA TRBV29-1 NA TRBJ1-2
CASQGISGANVLTF TGTGCCTCCCAGGGGATCTCTGGGGCCAACGTCCTGACTTTC NA TRBV6-6 NA TRBJ2-6
CASSNRDNGYTF TGCGCCAGCAGTAACAGGGATAATGGCTACACCTTC NA TRBV23-1 NA TRBJ1-2
CASSYSQGEGQPQHF TGTGCCAGCAGTTACTCGCAGGGGGAAGGACAGCCCCAGCATTTT NA TRBV6-5 TRBD1 TRBJ1-5
CASSDIAGTRDTDTQYF TGTGCCAGCAGCGACATAGCCGGGACTCGGGACACAGATACGCAGTATTTT NA TRBV13 NA TRBJ2-3
CASSGGTTGELFF TGTGCCAGCAGCGGAGGGACTACCGGGGAGCTGTTTTTT few TRBV9 NA TRBJ2-2
CASSQGASGRGLRRTDTQYF TGCGCCAGCAGCCAGGGAGCTAGCGGGAGAGGGCTGAGGCGGACAGATACGCAGTATTTT NA TRBV4-3 TRBD2 TRBJ2-3
CASRIQGPLDNSPLHF TGTGCCAGCAGAATACAGGGTCCCCTCGATAATTCACCCCTCCACTTT once TRBV25-1 NA TRBJ1-6
CASSVDGRGYTEAFF TGTGCCAGCAGCGTAGACGGCAGGGGGTACACTGAAGCTTTCTTT NA TRBV9 TRBD1 TRBJ1-1
CASSSGQVGNTIYF TGTGCCAGCTCCTCCGGACAGGTCGGAAACACCATATATTTT NA TRBV6-5 TRBD1 TRBJ1-3
CASSLPGQGYTGELFF TGTGCCAGCAGCTTACCGGGACAGGGGTACACCGGGGAGCTGTTTTTT NA TRBV5-4 TRBD1 TRBJ2-2
CASYRGGEGWYGYTF TGTGCCAGCTACAGAGGGGGCGAGGGTTGGTATGGCTACACCTTC NA TRBV6-5 TRBD1 TRBJ1-2
CASSTPGQGMNEKLFF TGTGCCAGTAGTACTCCGGGACAGGGAATGAATGAAAAACTGTTTTTT NA TRBV19 TRBD1 TRBJ1-4
CASSLDRVLSYEQYF TGTGCCAGCAGTCTGGACAGAGTCCTATCCTACGAGCAGTACTTC once TRBV7-8 NA TRBJ2-7
CASTIDGGLIYEQYF TGTGCCAGCACCATCGACGGAGGACTGATCTACGAGCAGTACTTC NA TRBV7-2 NA TRBJ2-7
CASGWTSGNEQYF TGTGCCAGCGGGTGGACTAGCGGGAACGAGCAGTACTTC few TRBV6-1 TRBD2 TRBJ2-7
CASSPGQGVPQPQHF TGTGCCAGCAGCCCCGGACAGGGGGTTCCTCAGCCCCAGCATTTT NA TRBV9 TRBD1 TRBJ1-5
CASSARTGRDTEAFF TGTGCCAGCAGCGCCCGGACAGGTAGGGACACTGAAGCTTTCTTT once TRBV9 TRBD1 TRBJ1-1
CASTLTGTVSEQYF TGTGCCAGCACTCTGACAGGGACGGTTTCCGAGCAGTACTTC NA TRBV27 TRBD1 TRBJ2-7
CASSLGQASYEQYF TGTGCCAGCAGCTTGGGACAGGCCTCCTACGAGCAGTACTTC NA TRBV7-2 TRBD1 TRBJ2-7
CAWQGPPYEQYF TGTGCCTGGCAGGGTCCACCCTACGAGCAGTACTTC NA TRBV30 NA TRBJ2-7
CASSPPSGRYNEQFF TGTGCCAGCAGCCCCCCCAGCGGCAGGTACAATGAGCAGTTCTTC NA TRBV11-3 NA TRBJ2-1
CASSWDRLNTEAFF TGTGCCAGCAGCTGGGACAGGCTGAACACTGAAGCTTTCTTT NA TRBV5-6 TRBD1 TRBJ1-1
CASSSPAGGPNTGELFF TGTGCCAGCAGCTCGCCAGCAGGAGGTCCGAACACCGGGGAGCTGTTTTTT few TRBV11-2 NA TRBJ2-2
CASSLRDLTDTQYF TGCGCCAGCAGCCTGCGGGACTTAACAGATACGCAGTATTTT NA TRBV4-1 NA TRBJ2-3
CASSPTTGESSGNTIYF TGTGCCAGCAGTCCCACTACAGGGGAGAGCTCTGGAAACACCATATATTTT NA TRBV5-5 TRBD1 TRBJ1-3
CAISESAGAGNIQYF TGTGCCATCAGTGAGTCGGCGGGGGCGGGGAACATTCAGTACTTC NA TRBV10-3 NA TRBJ2-4
CASSQEGRTSGKNEQFF TGCGCCAGCAGCCAAGAAGGTAGGACTAGCGGGAAAAATGAGCAGTTCTTC NA TRBV4-3 TRBD2 TRBJ2-1
CASSQDRGYEQYF TGCGCCAGCAGCCAAGATCGAGGCTACGAGCAGTACTTC few TRBV4-3 NA TRBJ2-7
CASSPGTARRDYGYTF TGTGCCAGTAGTCCCGGGACAGCGCGAAGGGACTATGGCTACACCTTC NA TRBV19 TRBD1 TRBJ1-2
CASSKDSYSGNTIYF TGTGCCAGCAGTAAGGACAGTTACTCTGGAAACACCATATATTTT NA TRBV2 NA TRBJ1-3
CASRQDRGPETQYF TGTGCCAGCAGACAGGACAGGGGCCCAGAGACCCAGTACTTC NA TRBV5-4 TRBD1 TRBJ2-5
CASSLSGKETQYF TGTGCCAGCAGCTTGTCGGGGAAAGAGACCCAGTACTTC NA TRBV5-5 NA TRBJ2-5